This entry describes one T cell receptor (beta chain). Which antigen it targets is not known. No base quality information exists; no much larger clone differs at one position. The CDR3 regions of human TCRbeta chains were subjected to immunosequencing. As for the authors' bioinformatics: TCRs in the repertoires were matched against a reference library of SARS-CoV-2-specific TCRs that had been generated with the MIRA antigen-specificity platform. Breadth was defined as the fraction of unique TCRs that were SARS-CoV-2-associated. Depth was defined as the fraction of total T cells that were SARS-CoV-2-associated. Using the MIRA data, every spike-specific TCR was mapped to the spike region that the TCR reacted to and assigned to either a CD4 or a CD8 class. Log10-transformed breadth and depth values were compared by one-way ANOVA with Sidak's multiple comparisons tests. TCRdb carries this immuneACCESS record with in-frame sequences only. Its versions omit some clonotypes, under half of them owing to an unresolved V gene in the studies checked, with the rest unexplained. V and J calls and clone size come straight from that table; D and trimming were deduced from the DNA. Across this sample there are tens of thousands of clones, with approximately 85% seen only once. Together, the top ten hold 15% to 20% of the sample.

This specimen's time point label, per the study, means: baseline before first vaccination. Vaccinee samples came from UK trials COV001 and COV002, including a single-blind randomized controlled phase 2/3 trial of AZD1222 (ChAdOx1 nCoV-19) in healthy adults. Trial participant PBMC samples were collected at day 0 and day 28 after the second dose for TCRbeta chain sequencing. This sample was included in a study of T cell responses to AZD1222 COVID-19 vaccine (dated by TCRdb to the early 2020s). Context from the whole study: AZD1222 recipients whose second dose came at about 4 weeks and those whose second dose came at about 12 weeks were combined into one group, since spike-specific TCR depth and breadth did not differ between the two schedules. A total of about 250 trial participants underwent TCR sequencing, of whom some 200 had received two doses of AZD1222 and around 25 had received two doses of the MenACWY control vaccine. Trial participants were enrolled into age subgroups of 18-55, 56-69 and 70-plus years, which contained around 150, 28 and 57 TCR-sequenced participants, respectively. Overall study results and their limits: Epitopes outside the regions mutated in the B.1.351 and B.1.1.7 variants were reportedly recognized by nearly half of the unique spike-specific TCRs. Conclusions about previously exposed vaccinees are limited, since just six AZD1222 recipients were seropositive for SARS-CoV-2 at baseline. The 56-69-year group was small, and its depth increase did not reach significance, likely because of low power. Participants were mostly white British, with more females than males. The authors suggested clonal diversity may have been underestimated. Spike-specific TCR breadth and depth rose significantly after two AZD1222 doses compared with day 0 and with MenACWY recipients. The vaccine-associated CD4 TCRs covered the entire spike protein, and the dominant responses fell in regions 160-218 and 743-854. Because no samples from the day 14 peak response were available, repertoires could be characterized only after the peak T cell response.

The material was peripheral blood, obtained on day 0 of AZD1222 vaccination. The TCR was taken from an adult in good health.

Here the CDR3 is given as CASSQGIGTTTGELFF. The DNA is as follows: TGTGCCAGCAGCCAAGGGATAGGGACGACCACCGGGGAGCTGTTTTTT. Recombination linked TRBV3-1 (or the pseudogene TRBV3-2) to TRBJ2-2; the D call is tentative, TRBD1 or TRBD2, as each matches 5 bases. V is clipped by 1 base and J by 4 bases, and the sequence between their germline boundaries is 13 bases long. From cysteine to phenylalanine, the CDR3 is 16 amino acids long. CDR3 DNA only is kept here, 48 bases in frame from base 1. Via the germline V gene (reference sequence), CDR1 is LGHDT and CDR2 YNNKEL.